Listed below are T cell receptor beta chains from one sample, sequenced in a study of blood T cell repertoires in COVID-19. TCRdb keeps only in-frame clones here, not all; method: immunoSEQ multiplex PCR. The sample contains roughly 450,000 clones, 80% to 95% of which appear only once. The material sequenced was PBMCs or T cells enriched from blood (not recorded which). Receptor source: a man between 18 and 35 years old who had recovered from COVID-19. CDR3s include the opening cysteine and the closing phenylalanine or tryptophan. A D gene is named only where the DNA matches it firmly. For some rows the clone size is stated as once, few or many, or as a class when expanded; others skip it.

d_call	clone_size	v_call	j_call	cdr3_nt	cdr3_aa
TRBD2	.	TRBV5-1	TRBJ2-1	TGCGCCAGCTCAGGACTAGCGGGAGGGCCGAATGAGCAGTTCTTC	CASSGLAGGPNEQFF
TRBD1	.	TRBV24-1	TRBJ1-5	TGTGCCACCAGTGACTCGGGACAGGGTAATCAGCCCCAGCATTTT	CATSDSGQGNQPQHF
TRBD2	.	TRBV27	TRBJ2-1	TGTGCCAGCAGTCTAAGACTAGCGGGGTTCTCCTACAATGAGCAGTTCTTC	CASSLRLAGFSYNEQFF
TRBD2	.	TRBV19	TRBJ2-1	TGTGCCAGTAGTACTTCGACTAGCGGGGGCCTCTCCTACAATGAGCAGTTCTTC	CASSTSTSGGLSYNEQFF
TRBD2	few	TRBV7-9	TRBJ2-7	TGTGCCAGCAGCTTAACGGTTGCGGGAGCGAACGAGCAGTACTTC	CASSLTVAGANEQYF
TRBD2	.	TRBV12-5	TRBJ2-2	TGTGCTAGTGGTTTTGTTTTAAAGGCGGGAGGGCCGGCCGGGGAGCTGTTTTTT	CASGFVLKAGGPAGELFF
.	.	TRBV11-2	TRBJ2-3	TGTGCCAGCAGCCCGTCAAAGCCCTCGGCAGATACGCAGTATTTT	CASSPSKPSADTQYF
.	.	TRBV24-1	TRBJ1-2	TGTGCCACCAGGGGGCCGGGCTATGGCTACACCTTC	CATRGPGYGYTF
.	.	TRBV28	TRBJ1-5	TGTGCCAGCAGTCCCCTTTTTAGCAATCAGCCCCAGCATTTT	CASSPLFSNQPQHF
TRBD2	once	TRBV18	TRBJ2-1	TGTGCCAGCTCACCACCCAAGACTAGCGGGAGTTTTCGCGAGCAGTTCTTC	CASSPPKTSGSFREQFF
.	.	TRBV5-1	TRBJ2-7	TGCGCCAGCAGCTTGGGCCAGAAGTCTTACGAGCAGTACTTC	CASSLGQKSYEQYF
.	.	TRBV5-8	TRBJ1-5	TGTGCCAGCGCGGGACCCAGCAATCAGCCCCAGCATTTT	CASAGPSNQPQHF
TRBD1	.	TRBV7-2	TRBJ1-1	TGTGCCAGCAGCCGGTTCCGGGACAGGGGCTTGAACACTGAAGCTTTCTTT	CASSRFRDRGLNTEAFF
.	few	TRBV27	TRBJ1-5	TGTGCCAGCAGTTTAGCGGGCCGGGACACACCGCCCCAGCATTTT	CASSLAGRDTPPQHF
.	.	TRBV7-9	TRBJ1-2	TGTGCCAGCAGCCTCGAGGCCTTCGGCTATGGCTACACCTTC	CASSLEAFGYGYTF
TRBD1	.	TRBV15	TRBJ2-4	TGTGCCACCAGGTATACGGGACAGAAAAACATTCAGTACTTC	CATRYTGQKNIQYF
.	once	TRBV19	TRBJ1-2	TGTGCCAGTAGTATAGTACAGGGCGATGGCTACACCTTC	CASSIVQGDGYTF
.	.	TRBV7-2	TRBJ2-3	TGTGCCAGCAGCCAGGCGGGCGGGGGCGGTCGACAAGTTACGCAGTATTTT	CASSQAGGGGRQVTQYF
.	.	TRBV5-6	TRBJ1-6	TGTGCCAGCAGTCTGGGCGATAATTCACCCCTCCACTTT	CASSLGDNSPLHF
TRBD1	.	TRBV5-1	TRBJ1-1	TGCGCCAGCAGCACCAGGGGGCAAAACACTGAAGCTTTCTTT	CASSTRGQNTEAFF
.	.	TRBV4-1	TRBJ1-2	TGCGCCAGCAGCCCAGGACTAGCCCTACCGTACTATGGCTACACCTTC	CASSPGLALPYYGYTF
TRBD1	once	TRBV3-1/TRBV3-2	TRBJ1-1	TGTGCCAGCAACCGACAGGGGGCATCTGAAGCTTTCTTT	CASNRQGASEAFF
.	.	TRBV27	TRBJ1-5	TGTGCCAGCAGTCCCCTGGACAGTGAATTTAGCAATCAGCCCCAGCATTTT	CASSPLDSEFSNQPQHF
.	.	TRBV27	TRBJ2-3	TGTGCCAGCCGGATAACTGGGGCGGATACGCAGTATTTT	CASRITGADTQYF
TRBD2	.	TRBV19	TRBJ2-2	TGTGCCAGTAAGAGGGCTAGCGGGGTAAACACCGGGGAGCTGTTTTTT	CASKRASGVNTGELFF
.	.	TRBV15	TRBJ1-4	TGTGCCACCAGCGGACTAACCGGGGGGGAAAAACTGTTTTTT	CATSGLTGGEKLFF
.	once	TRBV6-1	TRBJ1-5	TGTGCCAGCAGTGAGAGAAGTTGGCAGCCCCAGCATTTT	CASSERSWQPQHF